The clone carrying this TCR beta chain has only a few counts. What it binds is not known. This sample was included in a study of early T cells in non-severe SARS-CoV-2 infection. Overall study context: The chains were unpaired, and the sequenced material was bulk RNA from unsorted whole blood. Findings and caveats of the study: Using VDJdb, the matching emphasized anti-spike CD8 responses while missing private and CD4 specificities.

The V and J ends lost 4 bases and 2 bases, in that order; junction bases with no gene match: 10. The CDR3 has 19 amino acids. CDR1 is SGHNT and CDR2 is YYREEE in the germline V gene (reference sequence). The TCR library protocol was used to attach unique molecular identifiers. These identifiers were attached to individual cDNA molecules. MiXCR was run by TCRdb on the 5' RACE reads, yielding one entry per CDR3 protein. The sample consists of some 83,000 distinct CDR3 sequences, about 10% of them appearing once. This receptor was identified in an adult who was a healthcare worker with PCR-confirmed SARS-CoV-2 infection or an uninfected control (not recorded which). The chain links TRBV5-4 to TRBJ2-3, with 16 bases lining up with TRBD2. The source was whole blood, collected at baseline. CDR3 in amino acids: CASSTGLAGGASDTDTQYF. CDR3 nucleotides: TGTGCCAGCAGCACGGGACTAGCGGGAGGGGCGAGCGACACAGATACGCAGTATTTT.